A single sample is the source of the 29 T cell receptor beta chains below, sequenced in a study of shared clonotypes between healthy human individuals (TCRdb year 2020). Library method: the immunoSEQ multiplex PCR assay. The immuneACCESS repertoire file appears here via TCRdb, limited to in-frame rearrangements. These files lack a portion of the clones; in checked studies, under half of the deficit traces to unresolved V genes, and the cause of the others is not known. The sample table records over a million clones; about 80% of these occur just once. The leading ten clones occupy more than 0.5% of the sample. Sample: memory CD4+ T cells from PBMCs. The cell subset or site label of this sample denotes: CD45RA-negative fraction. These receptors were taken from a man aged 18 to 30 in good health. Some clones in this sample may be carry-over from other donors' samples.

The chain joins TRBV11-3 to TRBJ2-1, with D possibly matching TRBD1 (5 bases). Germline-derived CDR1 and CDR2 are SGHNT and YENEEA. The CDR3 contains 15 residues. Trimming shortened V by 1 base and J by 1 base, and 8 bases separated the two germline ends. Written as DNA, the CDR3 is TGTGCCAGCAGCTTAGGGCAGGGATCCTACAATGAGCAGTTCTTC. It specifies CASSLGQGSYNEQFF.

The rearrangement uses TRBV10-3 and TRBJ1-1; D ambiguous. This CDR3 contains 16 residues. Germline V CDR1 and CDR2: ENHRY, SYGVKD. Trimming took 0 bases from V and 10 from J, leaving 21 bases between them. The CDR3 nucleotides read TGTGCCATCAGTGAGTCCTATGCTACCAGCGGGTCTCTAGCTTTCTTT. It codes for CAISESYATSGSLAFF.

This chain connects TRBV19 to TRBJ1-1; 11 positions match TRBD1. V trimming: 8 bases; J trimming: 1 base; junction bases outside the gene matches: 9. The germline V gene encodes CDR1 LNHDA and CDR2 SQIVND (reference sequence). The CDR3 length is 16 residues. The CDR3 coding sequence is TGTGCCAGTTCCGGGACAGGGGGGGTTAAGAACACTGAAGCTTTCTTT. This codes for CASSGTGGVKNTEAFF.

This sequence joins TRBV7-2 and TRBJ2-3; unclear D gene. In germline, CDR1 is SGHTA, CDR2 FQGNSA. The CDR3 contains 16 residues. V was shortened by 1 base and J by 0 bases, with 11 bases between the two germline ends. CDR3 in DNA: TGTGCCAGCAGCTTAGTGTGGAGAACTAGCACAGATACGCAGTATTTT. Its protein is CASSLVWRTSTDTQYF.

The chain has TRBV30 and TRBJ2-5, with D maybe TRBD1 (6 bases). The CDR3 has 14 residues. Trimming took 4 bases from V and 1 from J, leaving 13 bases between them. CDR1 and CDR2 (germline): GTSNPN, SVGIG (reference sequence). The CDR3 sequence: CAWTRTVAQETQYF. The DNA for the CDR3 is TGTGCCTGGACCCGGACAGTGGCCCAAGAGACCCAGTACTTC.

The rearrangement uses TRBV27 and TRBJ2-3; no clear D. Germline V CDR1 and CDR2: MNHEY, SMNVEV (reference sequence). There are 14 residues in the CDR3. V was shortened by 4 bases and J by 4 bases, with 12 bases between the two germline ends. CDR3 in amino acids: CASSSVVPPDTQYF. In DNA, the CDR3 is TGTGCCAGCAGTTCTGTGGTCCCCCCAGATACGCAGTATTTT.

There are a few counts of this clone. The CDR3 region is CASSWREGNTGELFF. The CDR3 nucleotides read TGTGCCAGCAGCTGGCGGGAGGGAAACACCGGGGAGCTGTTTTTT. The chain links TRBV5-6 to TRBJ2-2, with 9 bases lining up with TRBD2. This CDR3 spans 15 amino acids. Per the germline V gene, CDR1 is SGHDT and CDR2 is YYEEEE. The trim removed 3 bases at V and 2 bases at J, leaving 2 bases unmatched.

The chain has TRBV5-1 and TRBJ2-7, with D possibly matching TRBD2 (6 bases). Trimming stripped 4 bases from V and 12 bases from J, with 26 bases between. The CDR3 has 15 residues. CDR1 SGHRS and CDR2 YFSETQ come from the germline V gene. In DNA form, the CDR3 reads TGCGCCAGCAGCCTTGGATACGATTCTAGCGTTGCCGCGTACTTC. Protein: CASSLGYDSSVAAYF. Combining the CDR3 with reference TRBV5-1 and TRBJ2-7 gives the whole variable domain KAGVTQTPRYLIKTRGQQVTLSCSPISGHRSVSWYQQTPGQGLQFLFEYFSETQRNKGNFPGRFSGRQFSNSRSEMNVSTLELGDSALYLCASSLGYDSSVAAYFGPGTRLTVT.

This clone was seen a few times. This chain uses TRBV7-6 with TRBJ1-5; no clear D gene. This CDR3 contains 14 residues. Trimming shortened V by 4 bases and J by 6 bases, and 13 bases separated the two germline ends. The germline V gene has CDR1 SGHVS and CDR2 FNYEAQ. The DNA for the CDR3 is TGTGCCAGCAGCTACTACAGAGAAGGTCAGCCCCAGCATTTT. It encodes CASSYYREGQPQHF.

This rearrangement joins TRBV7-9 to TRBJ1-1; the D is unclear. V lost 6 bases, J lost 1 base, and 9 bases lay in between. The CDR3 extends over 13 amino acids. Germline CDR1 is SEHNR and CDR2 is FQNEAQ (reference sequence). CDR3 in amino acids: CASRSSGNTEAFF. DNA for the CDR3: TGTGCCAGCAGGTCCTCAGGGAACACTGAAGCTTTCTTT.

The J gene is TRBJ2-1, the V gene TRBV7-2, with D possibly being TRBD1 or TRBD2 (5 bases each). The CDR3 has 15 residues. Germline V gene lookup returns CDR1 SGHTA and CDR2 FQGNSA. V was cut by 3 bases and J by 4 bases, with 13 bases left in between. The CDR3 protein is CASSFNGALYNEQFF. CDR3 in DNA: TGTGCCAGCAGCTTCAACGGGGCACTTTACAATGAGCAGTTCTTC. The complete variable domain, with remaining parts taken from reference TRBV7-2 and TRBJ2-1, reads GAGVSQSPSNKVTEKGKDVELRCDPISGHTALYWYRQSLGQGLEFLIYFQGNSAPDKSGLPSDRFSAERTGGSVSTLTIQRTQQEDSAVYLCASSFNGALYNEQFFGPGTRLTVL.

This chain connects TRBV4-2 to TRBJ1-3, with TRBD1 identical over 10 bases. V lost 2 bases, J lost 7 bases, and 5 bases stayed unmatched. The CDR3 sequence is 15 residues long. The germline V gene has CDR1 LGHNA and CDR2 YNFKEQ. The CDR3 DNA follows: TGTGCCAGCAGCCAAACCGGGACAGGGGCGAACACCATATATTTT. This sequence encodes CASSQTGTGANTIYF.

The CDR3 loop reads CASRTANTNYGYTF. The CDR3 DNA follows: TGTGCCAGCAGGACAGCCAACACTAACTATGGCTACACCTTC. J is TRBJ1-2 and V is TRBV28; D might be TRBD1 (5 bases). The V and J ends lost 6 bases and 0 bases respectively, with 11 bases between them. Germline CDR1 reads MDHEN; CDR2 reads SYDVKM. The CDR3 sequence is 14 residues long.

The chain has TRBV6-1 and TRBJ1-2; 9 nucleotides agree with TRBD1. J was trimmed by 4 bases and V by 10 bases; bases with no gene match: 4. The germline V gene encodes CDR1 MNHNS and CDR2 SASEGT. CDR3 length equals 12 residues. The DNA for the CDR3 is TGTGCCATTACGACAGGGGGCTATGGCTACACCTTC. Amino acids: CAITTGGYGYTF.

The sample holds one count of this clone. This rearrangement joins TRBV7-9 to TRBJ1-5, with 8 bases aligning to TRBD1. The germline gives CDR1 SEHNR, CDR2 FQNEAQ (reference sequence). This CDR3 has 15 amino acids. V lost 4 bases to trimming and J lost 5 bases; unmatched junction nucleotides: 7. The CDR3 region has the DNA TGTGCCAGCAGCTCCTCAGACAGGGGATATCAGCCCCAGCATTTT. Protein sequence: CASSSSDRGYQPQHF.

The chain carries TRBV5-4 and TRBJ2-5; unclear D gene. The V gene lost 4 bases and the J gene lost 3 bases, with 7 bases spanning the gap. The CDR3 is 12 residues long. Germline lookup yields CDR1 SGHNT and CDR2 YYREEE (reference sequence). The CDR3 spells CASSLPEETQYF. DNA of the CDR3: TGTGCCAGCAGCCTACCTGAAGAGACCCAGTACTTC.

The gene calls are TRBV11-2 and TRBJ2-1; 13 bases fit TRBD2. V shed 4 bases, J shed 9 bases, and the junction held 9 bases outside the gene matches. Germline CDR1 reads SGHAT; CDR2 reads FQNNGV. There are 16 residues in the CDR3. CDR3 coding DNA: TGTGCCAGCAGCTCATCTCGGACTAGCGGGAGACTTGAGCAGTTCTTC. This gives the protein CASSSSRTSGRLEQFF.

With regard to this clone: The identical CDR3 is also encoded by other nucleotide sequences in the sample. The CDR3 is CASSQGLAGGQETQYF. The CDR3 DNA is TGTGCCAGCAGCCAAGGTCTAGCGGGAGGGCAAGAGACCCAGTACTTC. The V gene is TRBV4-2, the J gene TRBJ2-5, with TRBD2 matching over 12 bases. Germline assignment: CDR1 LGHNA and CDR2 YNFKEQ. The V segment lost 1 base and the J segment 2 bases; nucleotides outside the gene matches: 2. CDR3 length: 16 residues.

A word on this clone: Other DNA sequences of this sample code for an identical CDR3. The chain couples TRBV11-2 to TRBJ2-1, with 9 bases identical to TRBD2. The CDR3 runs to 14 residues. Per the germline V gene, CDR1 is SGHAT and CDR2 is FQNNGV. Losses at the gene ends were 3 bases for V and 3 bases for J; bases not matched to a gene: 0. DNA of the CDR3: TGTGCCAGCAGCTTTAGCGGGAGCTACAATGAGCAGTTCTTC. The encoded protein is CASSFSGSYNEQFF.

The chain recombines TRBV19 with TRBJ1-2; D remains ambiguous. The V and J ends lost 2 bases and 6 bases respectively, with 13 bases between them. Germline V CDR1 and CDR2: LNHDA, SQIVND (reference sequence). This CDR3 has 14 residues. CDR3 protein: CASSITQTVNGYTF. The CDR3 DNA follows: TGTGCCAGTAGTATAACCCAGACCGTGAATGGCTACACCTTC.

The V and J genes are TRBV5-1 and TRBJ1-3; TRBD1 matches 9 bases. The CDR3 sequence is 16 residues long. J lost 4 bases, V lost 0 bases, and 5 bases had no gene match. Germline V gene lookup returns CDR1 SGHRS and CDR2 YFSETQ. The CDR3 coding sequence is TGCGCCAGCAGCTTGGAGGGACAGGGCTACGGAAACACCATATATTTT. Protein product: CASSLEGQGYGNTIYF. Using reference TRBV5-1 and TRBJ1-3 for the parts outside the CDR3, the full variable domain is KAGVTQTPRYLIKTRGQQVTLSCSPISGHRSVSWYQQTPGQGLQFLFEYFSETQRNKGNFPGRFSGRQFSNSRSEMNVSTLELGDSALYLCASSLEGQGYGNTIYFGEGSWLTVV.

The chain joins TRBV10-3 to TRBJ2-1; maybe TRBD1 (5 bases). Deletions cut 9 bases from V and 4 bases from J, with 10 bases between. The CDR3 consists of 12 residues. CDR1 and CDR2 (germline): ENHRY, SYGVKD. The CDR3 nucleotides read TGTGCCATGTCGACAGAGTACAATGAGCAGTTCTTC. It specifies CAMSTEYNEQFF.

This rearrangement joins TRBV6-5 to TRBJ2-5; tentative D call: TRBD2 (6 bases). From germline, CDR1 is MNHEY and CDR2 SVGAGI. The CDR3 length is 14 residues. V was pared by 5 bases and J by 5 bases, with 15 bases between. CDR3 DNA sequence: TGTGCCAGCAGTCTCCGGCCGGGAGTGGAGACCCAGTACTTC. Translating gives CASSLRPGVETQYF.

The chain combines TRBV7-9 with TRBJ2-1, with 13 positions matching TRBD2. CDR1 and CDR2 (germline): SEHNR, FQNEAQ (reference sequence). With V trimmed by 5 bases and J by 9 bases, 10 bases remained unmatched. CDR3 length equals 16 residues. CDR3 nucleotides: TGTGCCAGCAGCACAGGCACTAGCGGGAGGGCCCTTGAGCAGTTCTTC. Translating it yields CASSTGTSGRALEQFF.

The J gene is TRBJ1-1, the V gene TRBV11-2; TRBD1 matches 7 bases. V was pared by 0 bases and J by 1 base, with 17 bases of the junction left unmatched. CDR1 SGHAT and CDR2 FQNNGV come from the germline V gene. This CDR3 spans 20 amino acids. The CDR3 DNA is TGTGCCAGCAGCTTAGATGGGAGCAGAGGGGGCCGATATACGAACACTGAAGCTTTCTTT. It codes for CASSLDGSRGGRYTNTEAFF.

V is TRBV5-1 and J is TRBJ2-3; D is uncertain. Looked up from germline, CDR1 is SGHRS and CDR2 is YFSETQ. The CDR3 loop spans 14 amino acids. V was clipped by 0 bases and J by 1 base, with 6 bases between them. CDR3 nucleotides: TGCGCCAGCAGCTTGGAGTCGGGCACAGATACGCAGTATTTT. Protein: CASSLESGTDTQYF.

The chain combines TRBV4-2 with TRBJ1-1; tentative D call: TRBD1 (5 bases). The CDR3 contains 16 residues. CDR1 is LGHNA and CDR2 is YNFKEQ in the germline V gene. Trimming took off 2 bases at V and 4 bases at J, with 17 bases between the two ends. The CDR3 DNA reads as TGTGCCAGCAGCCAAAGCACAGGTCTTTTAGGCACTGAAGCTTTCTTT. Translating it yields CASSQSTGLLGTEAFF.

CDR3: CAISESGVVGYTF. The CDR3 region has the DNA TGTGCCATCAGTGAGTCAGGGGTGGTTGGCTACACCTTC. The chain combines TRBV10-3 with TRBJ1-2, with a tentative D call TRBD1 (5 bases). Trimming cost V 0 bases and J 7 bases, with 9 bases left between them. Germline V CDR1 and CDR2: ENHRY, SYGVKD. This CDR3 has 13 residues.

The chain joins TRBV11-2 to TRBJ2-7; 10 nucleotides agree with TRBD1. From germline, CDR1 is SGHAT and CDR2 FQNNGV. The CDR3 sequence is 15 residues long. Unmatched junction bases numbered 9, after V lost 7 bases and J lost 3 bases. DNA of the CDR3: TGTGCCAGCACCCAGGGGGGACAGGGGATCTACGAGCAGTACTTC. Translated: CASTQGGQGIYEQYF.